The present T cell receptor (beta chain) was sequenced within a study of T-cell reconstitution after alpha-beta-depleted transplantation in children. Study-level results: The study reportedly traced alpha-beta T cells about two months after transplant to several hundred expanded graft clones. TCRbeta diversity was high at day 60 in some patients (a result of surviving recipient T cells and thymic progenitors). Fresh T-cell production supplied most of the T-cell counts and diversity seen one year after transplant.

CDR3 length: 14 residues. V was pared by 1 base and J by 0 bases, with 9 bases between. In germline, CDR1 is SQVTM, CDR2 ANQGSEA. Preparing the TCRbeta library involved the use of unique molecular identifiers. MiXCR, applied by TCRdb to the PCR reads, yields one record per CDR3 protein. Among around 450,000 distinct CDR3 sequences listed, roughly a tenth were seen once. This clonotype was counted at least ten times. Its antigen is not identified. Sequencing used PBMCs, obtained before TCRalphabeta/CD19-depleted stem cell transplant. The sequence came from a child aged 2-15 years with inherited bone marrow failure, due to receive a stem cell transplant. V is TRBV29-1 and J is TRBJ1-1; the D gene is possibly TRBD1 (5 bases). Here the CDR3 reads CSVEGLGLNTEAFF. The CDR3 region has the DNA TGCAGCGTTGAAGGGTTGGGACTGAACACTGAAGCTTTCTTT.